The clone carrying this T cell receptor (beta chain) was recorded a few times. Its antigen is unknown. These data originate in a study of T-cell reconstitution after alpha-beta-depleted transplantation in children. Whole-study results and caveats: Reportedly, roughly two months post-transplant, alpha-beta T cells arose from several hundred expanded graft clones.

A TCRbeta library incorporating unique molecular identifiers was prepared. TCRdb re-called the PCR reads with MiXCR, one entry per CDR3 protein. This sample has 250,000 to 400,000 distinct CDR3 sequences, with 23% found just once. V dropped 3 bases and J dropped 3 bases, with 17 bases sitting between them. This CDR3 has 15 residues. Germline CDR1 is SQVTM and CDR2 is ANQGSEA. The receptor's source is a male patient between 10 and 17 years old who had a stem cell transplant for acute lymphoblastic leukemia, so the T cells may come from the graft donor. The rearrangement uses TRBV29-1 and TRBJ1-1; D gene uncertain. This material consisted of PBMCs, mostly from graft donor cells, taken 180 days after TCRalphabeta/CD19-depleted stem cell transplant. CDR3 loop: CSVEGRRKRDTEAFF. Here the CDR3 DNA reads TGCAGCGTTGAGGGCAGGAGGAAACGGGACACTGAAGCTTTCTTT.